Listed below are T cell receptor beta chains from one sample, sequenced in a study of T cells in Graves' hyperthyroidism and ophthalmopathy. TCRdb re-called the multiplex PCR reads with MiXCR, one entry per CDR3 protein. The sample shows 250,000 to 300,000 distinct CDR3 sequences, around 13% of them seen only once. The sample taken for sequencing was blood. The receptors stem from a woman in her forties with Graves' hyperthyroidism. Both conserved end residues are part of each CDR3. Each record gives: J gene, clone size, V gene, D gene, CDR3 length, CDR3 protein, CDR3 DNA. A D gene is named only where the DNA matches it firmly. Rows may omit the clone size; those that give it use once, few, many or a size class.

J: TRBJ2-1; size: many; V: TRBV24-1; D: TRBD1; length: 15; CDR3: CATSDPRQGGDEQFF; DNA: TGTGCCACCAGTGATCCACGACAGGGGGGCGATGAGCAGTTCTTC
J: TRBJ1-4; size: NA; V: TRBV12-3/TRBV12-4; D: TRBD1; length: 16; CDR3: CASSLEAGTGGGKLFF; DNA: TGTGCCAGCAGCCTAGAAGCCGGGACAGGGGGAGGAAAACTGTTTTTT
J: TRBJ2-3; size: NA; V: TRBV6-9; D: TRBD2; length: 14; CDR3: CASSAGGNTDTQYF; DNA: TGCGCCAGCAGTGCGGGAGGGAACACAGATACGCAGTATTTT
J: TRBJ1-3; size: many; V: TRBV30; D: NA; length: 15; CDR3: CAWSVSRNSGNTIYF; DNA: TGTGCCTGGAGTGTAAGCCGGAACTCTGGAAACACCATATATTTT
J: TRBJ2-6; size: few; V: TRBV6-1; D: NA; length: 16; CDR3: CASSRRRTSGANVLTF; DNA: TGTGCCAGCAGTCGAAGACGGACCTCTGGGGCCAACGTCCTGACTTTC
J: TRBJ2-7; size: few; V: TRBV10-3; D: TRBD1; length: 13; CDR3: CAISGQGAVEQYF; DNA: TGTGCCATCAGCGGACAGGGGGCGGTCGAGCAGTACTTC
J: TRBJ2-1; size: many; V: TRBV5-5; D: TRBD1; length: 15; CDR3: CASSTRDRGYNEQFF; DNA: TGTGCCAGCAGCACCCGGGACAGGGGATACAATGAGCAGTTCTTC
J: TRBJ2-5; size: many; V: TRBV6-2/TRBV6-3; D: TRBD2; length: 16; CDR3: CASNQGSGPTKETQYF; DNA: TGTGCCAGCAACCAAGGTAGCGGGCCCACTAAAGAGACCCAGTACTTC
J: TRBJ2-1; size: few; V: TRBV7-9; D: TRBD2; length: 15; CDR3: CASSLRTSGHNEQFF; DNA: TGTGCCAGCAGCTTGCGGACTAGCGGACACAATGAGCAGTTCTTC
J: TRBJ1-6; size: many; V: TRBV6-1; D: NA; length: 16; CDR3: CASRTSTTGENSPLHF; DNA: TGTGCCAGCAGAACATCTACAACAGGAGAAAATTCACCCCTCCACTTT
J: TRBJ1-2; size: many; V: TRBV29-1; D: NA; length: 11; CDR3: CSVAGNYGYTF; DNA: TGCAGCGTTGCAGGGAACTATGGCTACACCTTC
J: TRBJ2-5; size: few; V: TRBV4-2; D: NA; length: 15; CDR3: CASSQVVGEEETQYF; DNA: TGTGCCAGCAGCCAAGTGGTAGGGGAGGAAGAGACCCAGTACTTC
J: TRBJ2-7; size: many; V: TRBV2; D: NA; length: 14; CDR3: CASSTDRSGYEQYF; DNA: TGTGCCAGCAGTACCGACAGGAGTGGGTACGAGCAGTACTTC
J: TRBJ1-4; size: many; V: TRBV2; D: NA; length: 14; CDR3: CASSGWGSKEKLFF; DNA: TGTGCCAGCAGTGGTTGGGGGTCTAAGGAAAAACTGTTTTTT
J: TRBJ1-1; size: many; V: TRBV19; D: TRBD1; length: 16; CDR3: CASSIGNPGGITEAFF; DNA: TGTGCCAGTAGTATAGGTAATCCAGGGGGGATCACTGAAGCTTTCTTT
J: TRBJ2-5; size: few; V: TRBV27; D: NA; length: 14; CDR3: CASSLNRRQETQYF; DNA: TGTGCCAGCAGTTTAAATCGGCGGCAAGAGACCCAGTACTTC
J: TRBJ2-5; size: many; V: TRBV5-1; D: NA; length: 12; CDR3: CASSFNQETQYF; DNA: TGCGCCAGCAGCTTTAACCAAGAGACCCAGTACTTC
J: TRBJ2-5; size: NA; V: TRBV19; D: TRBD2; length: 13; CDR3: CASSGGLKETQYF; DNA: TGTGCCAGTAGTGGGGGACTAAAAGAGACCCAGTACTTC
J: TRBJ2-1; size: many; V: TRBV7-8; D: TRBD2; length: 16; CDR3: CASSFSLAGPYNEQFF; DNA: TGTGCCAGCAGCTTCTCTCTAGCGGGACCTTACAATGAGCAGTTCTTC